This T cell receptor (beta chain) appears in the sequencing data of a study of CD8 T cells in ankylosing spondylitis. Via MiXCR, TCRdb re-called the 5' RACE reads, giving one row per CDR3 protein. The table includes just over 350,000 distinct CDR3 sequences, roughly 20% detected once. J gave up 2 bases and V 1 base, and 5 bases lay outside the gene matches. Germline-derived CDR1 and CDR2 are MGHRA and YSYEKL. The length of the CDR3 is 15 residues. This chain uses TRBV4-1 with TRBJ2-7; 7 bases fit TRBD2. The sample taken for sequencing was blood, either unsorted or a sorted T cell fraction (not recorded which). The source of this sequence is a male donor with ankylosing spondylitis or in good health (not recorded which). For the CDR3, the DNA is TGCGCCAGCAGCCAAGTACTAGCGTCACCCTACGAGCAGTACTTC. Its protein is CASSQVLASPYEQYF.